A selection of T cell receptor beta chains follows, all from one sample in a study of blood T cell repertoires in COVID-19. Here immunoSEQ multiplex PCR was the method, and the copy in TCRdb shows in-frame clones only, minus some. The sample consists of 250,000 to 350,000 clones, roughly 86% of them appearing once. Material for sequencing was PBMCs or T cells enriched from blood (not recorded which). The source of these receptors is a woman aged 50 to 60 who had been exposed to COVID-19. CDR3s include the opening cysteine and the closing phenylalanine or tryptophan. The D gene is left open where the match is weak. Not all rows give a size; the values are once, few, many and, for expanded clones, a class.

V gene	J gene	D gene	clone size	CDR3 DNA	CDR3 protein
TRBV5-1	TRBJ1-3	.	.	TGCGCCAGCAGCCTAGACCTATCTGGAAACACCATATATTTT	CASSLDLSGNTIYF
TRBV29-1	TRBJ2-1	TRBD2	.	TGCAGCGTTGAAACTAGCGGGGGGAACGATGAGCAGTTCTTC	CSVETSGGNDEQFF
TRBV2	TRBJ2-5	TRBD2	few	TGTGCCAGCAGTGAGGCTAGCGGAGGACAAGAGACCCAGTACTTC	CASSEASGGQETQYF
TRBV6-1	TRBJ1-2	TRBD1	.	TGTGCCAGCAGTGAAAAGACAGGGTACGGCTACACCTTC	CASSEKTGYGYTF
TRBV6-1	TRBJ1-1	.	.	TGTGCCAGCAGTGAACTTAGGGGGAACACTGAAGCTTTCTTT	CASSELRGNTEAFF
TRBV5-6	TRBJ2-1	TRBD1	.	TGTGCCAGCAGCTCGTTCGGGGACAGCTCCTACAATGAGCAGTTCTTC	CASSSFGDSSYNEQFF
TRBV30	TRBJ1-2	.	few	TGTGCCTGGAGTGTCGGGGGGCCTAACTATGGCTACACCTTC	CAWSVGGPNYGYTF
TRBV3-1/TRBV3-2	TRBJ2-3	.	.	TGTGCCAGCAGACAGATAGGGGGGGCCTCAGATACGCAGTATTTT	CASRQIGGASDTQYF
TRBV5-1	TRBJ2-2	.	.	TGCGCCAGCAGCTCGACAGGGAACACCGGGGAGCTGTTTTTT	CASSSTGNTGELFF
TRBV9	TRBJ2-7	TRBD1	.	TGTGCCAGCAGCGGTGGGCAGGGGGCCCACTCCTACGAGCAGTACTTC	CASSGGQGAHSYEQYF
TRBV14	TRBJ2-5	TRBD1	.	TGTGCCAGCAGCCAAGGGGACAGAGTACTCCGGGAGACCCAGTACTTC	CASSQGDRVLRETQYF
TRBV19	TRBJ1-1	TRBD1	.	TGTGCCAGTAGTACAACAGGGGGCGGGAACACTGAAGCTTTCTTT	CASSTTGGGNTEAFF
TRBV4-2	TRBJ1-2	TRBD1	.	TGTGCCAGCAGCCAAGTTCTCGGAGGCCAGGGGGTGAGTGGCTACACCTTC	CASSQVLGGQGVSGYTF
TRBV18	TRBJ1-1	TRBD1	.	TGTGCCAGCTCCCCCCAGAAGACAGGGGGCCTGACTGAAGCTTTCTTT	CASSPQKTGGLTEAFF
TRBV28	TRBJ2-7	.	.	TGTGCCAGCAGTTTTGTCGACTCCTACGAGCAGTGCTTC	CASSFVDSYEQCF
TRBV5-6	TRBJ1-5	.	.	TGTGCCAGCAGCTCTTGGTGGCAGGGCGGCGCTCAGCCCCAGCATTTT	CASSSWWQGGAQPQHF
TRBV6-5	TRBJ1-5	.	.	TGTGCCAGCAGTAACAGGGATTATAGCAATCAGCCCCAGCATTTT	CASSNRDYSNQPQHF
TRBV30	TRBJ1-1	.	.	TGTGCCTGGAGTTCCAGGGCTGAAGCTTTCTTT	CAWSSRAEAFF
TRBV9	TRBJ1-1	TRBD1	.	TGTGCCAGCAGCACGACAGGGTTGAACACTGAAGCTTTCTTT	CASSTTGLNTEAFF
TRBV5-1	TRBJ2-7	TRBD1	.	TGCGCCAGCAGCAGAACCTACCGGGACAGTCCTCAATACGAGCAGTACTTC	CASSRTYRDSPQYEQYF
TRBV4-2	TRBJ1-6	TRBD1	.	TGTGCCAGCAGCCAAAACCCGGGACAGGGGATGGTTTCACCCCTCCACTTT	CASSQNPGQGMVSPLHF
TRBV2	TRBJ1-1	.	.	TGTGCCAGCAGTGGCATGCGTGGTGGTGAAGCTTTCTTT	CASSGMRGGEAFF
TRBV30	TRBJ2-1	.	.	TGTGCCTGGAGTGTACGAGGGGGGGCTAAATACAATGAGCAGTTCTTC	CAWSVRGGAKYNEQFF
TRBV28	TRBJ1-5	.	.	TGTGCCAACACTTCATGGGGCTTGAGTCAGCCCCAGCATTTT	CANTSWGLSQPQHF
TRBV27	TRBJ1-4	.	.	TGTGCCAGCACCCGGCTAGGAGGTGAAAAACTGTTTTTT	CASTRLGGEKLFF
TRBV28	TRBJ1-5	.	.	TGTGCCAGCAGACCCCTGGGGGGGGGCACGAGGTTGCAGCCCCAGCATTTT	CASRPLGGGTRLQPQHF
TRBV5-6	TRBJ1-4	.	.	TGTGCCAGCAGCTTCCGACAGAGAGTGAATGAAAAACTGTTTTTT	CASSFRQRVNEKLFF
TRBV10-3	TRBJ2-7	TRBD1	once	TGTGCCATCAGTGAGTCAGGACAGGGCTACGAGCAGTACTTC	CAISESGQGYEQYF
TRBV6-4	TRBJ1-2	.	.	TGTGCCAGCAGTGAAGCGGCGGAGGCGTCCTATGGCTACACCTTC	CASSEAAEASYGYTF
TRBV6-1	TRBJ1-5	.	.	TGTGCCAGCAGTGAAGCAGGGGAGGGTCAGCCCCAGCATTTT	CASSEAGEGQPQHF
TRBV2	TRBJ1-2	TRBD1	.	TGTGCCAGCAGTCCCGACAGGGGGCGAAACTATGGCTACACCTTC	CASSPDRGRNYGYTF
TRBV7-8	TRBJ1-1	.	.	TGTGCCAGCAGCTTATGGGCCGCGCTCGGCAACATGAACACTGAAGCTTTCTTT	CASSLWAALGNMNTEAFF
TRBV9	TRBJ2-3	.	.	TGTGCCAGCAGCGTAGACGGGGGGCGGTCAGATACGCAGTATTTT	CASSVDGGRSDTQYF
TRBV28	TRBJ1-1	.	.	TGTGCCAGCAGTTTACTTCGTGGGGCGGGGGACACTGAAGCTTTCTTT	CASSLLRGAGDTEAFF
TRBV7-8	TRBJ1-5	.	.	TGTGCCAGCAGCCTGAAAGGGGGGGCAAGGGGCAATCAGCCCCAGCATTTT	CASSLKGGARGNQPQHF
TRBV15	TRBJ2-7	TRBD1	.	TGTGCCACCAGCAGTGATAGGACAGGGTCACGCTCCTACGAGCAGTACTTC	CATSSDRTGSRSYEQYF